The next 21 T cell receptor beta chains were all read from a single sample in a study of blood T cell repertoires in COVID-19 (TCRdb year 2020). Library method: the immunoSEQ multiplex PCR assay. TCRdb obtained this table from immuneACCESS and retained in-frame rearrangements with V and J assigned. These tables miss some clones; where compared with another copy, unresolved V genes account for less than half of the shortfall, and the remainder is unexplained. Counted in this sample were roughly 280,000 clones; around 86% of them appeared once. In total, the top ten clones hold around 8.8% of the sample. Sequenced input: peripheral blood. Source of these receptors: a middle-aged man with active or convalescent COVID-19.

The J gene is TRBJ2-1, the V gene TRBV6-4, with 7 bases identical to TRBD1. Germline V CDR1 and CDR2: MRHNA, SNTAGT. J was trimmed by 7 bases and V by 3 bases; bases with no gene match: 12. This CDR3 region has 16 residues. The CDR3 DNA follows: TGTGCCAGCAGTGATTCAGGGGAGACAGGGATTAATGAGCAGTTCTTC. Encoded protein: CASSDSGETGINEQFF.

This chain links TRBV6-2 or TRBV6-3 with TRBJ1-2, with TRBD1 identical over 7 bases. Trimming removed 5 bases from V and 4 bases from J; junction bases left unmatched: 16. Looked up from germline, CDR1 is MNHEY and CDR2 is SVGEGT. The CDR3 length is 17 residues. The CDR3 DNA follows: TGTGCCAGCAGTACCTGGGACAGCCAGCTCAGTCCCTATGGCTACACCTTC. This gives the protein CASSTWDSQLSPYGYTF.

This chain joins TRBV5-4 and TRBJ2-5, with 11 bases lining up with TRBD2. Germline V gives CDR1 SGHNT, CDR2 YYREEE (reference sequence). Unmatched junction bases numbered 4, after V lost 4 bases and J lost 5 bases. CDR3 size: 14 residues. The CDR3 DNA reads TGTGCCAGCAGCCCTAGCGGGGGGCGGGAGACCCAGTACTTC. Translated: CASSPSGGRETQYF.

The table lists this clone with a count of one. V is TRBV5-6 and J is TRBJ1-2; no reliable D call. The germline CDR1 and CDR2 sequences are SGHDT and YYEEEE. The ends were cut back, 4 bases at V and 7 bases at J, with 14 bases in the middle. The length of the CDR3 is 13 residues. CDR3 sequence reads: CASSREGSSGYTF. CDR3 DNA sequence: TGTGCCAGCAGCCGGGAGGGAAGTAGTGGCTACACCTTC.

V usage is TRBV9 and J usage is TRBJ2-1, with TRBD2 identical over 13 bases. V trimming: 5 bases; J trimming: 4 bases; junction bases outside the gene matches: 18. This CDR3 region has 20 residues. Germline values: CDR1 SGDLS, CDR2 YYNGEE. CDR3 coding DNA: TGTGCCAGCAGGCCAACCCCGGGACTAGCGGGACCCGGGGGATACAATGAGCAGTTCTTC. It encodes CASRPTPGLAGPGGYNEQFF.

The chain recombines TRBV19 with TRBJ1-3; TRBD1 might be the D (6 bases). Germline CDR1 is LNHDA and CDR2 is SQIVND (reference sequence). The V end was cut by 6 bases, the J end by 4 bases, with 16 bases between. The CDR3 consists of 15 residues. DNA of the CDR3: TGTGCCAGTAGAGATTGGGGGCGTGGGGGAAACACCATATATTTT. As protein: CASRDWGRGGNTIYF.

This chain uses TRBV13 with TRBJ1-1; D gene ambiguous. This CDR3 has 13 residues. Trimming cost V 4 bases and J 0 bases, with 6 bases left between them. Germline assignment: CDR1 PRHDT and CDR2 FYEKMQ (reference sequence). The DNA of the CDR3 is TGTGCCAGCAGCTCCTTGTTGAACACTGAAGCTTTCTTT. It is translated as CASSSLLNTEAFF.

The chain carries TRBV7-3 and TRBJ2-7; 8 bases fit TRBD1. Germline trimming cut 5 bases from V and 0 bases from J; bases unmatched to any gene: 6. The germline V gene has CDR1 SGHTA and CDR2 FQGTGA. CDR3 length equals 15 residues. The CDR3 nucleotides are TGTGCCAGCAGCCTGGGACAGGCAAGCTCCTACGAGCAGTACTTC. Its translation is CASSLGQASSYEQYF.

The J gene is TRBJ2-3, the V gene TRBV12-5; TRBD2 matches 9 bases. Germline CDR1 reads LGHNT; CDR2 reads FRNRAP. Trimming removed 7 bases from V and 6 bases from J; junction bases left unmatched: 8. This CDR3 spans 14 amino acids. CDR3 residues: CASVLAGGPDTQYF. CDR3 in DNA: TGTGCTAGTGTACTGGCGGGGGGGCCGGATACGCAGTATTTT.

The chain recombines TRBV7-3 with TRBJ2-3; 7 bases match TRBD2. CDR3 length: 14 residues. The germline gives CDR1 SGHTA, CDR2 FQGTGA. The trim removed 5 bases at V and 3 bases at J, leaving 5 bases unmatched. CDR3 sequence reads: CASSPTGGTDTQYF. DNA for the CDR3: TGTGCCAGCAGCCCAACGGGGGGAACAGATACGCAGTATTTT.

The chain employs TRBV12-3 or TRBV12-4 and TRBJ2-7; tentatively, D is TRBD1 (5 bases). Trimming shortened V by 5 bases and J by 1 base, and 6 bases separated the two germline ends. This CDR3 is built from 12 residues. CDR3 region: CASSRGSYEQYF. CDR3 DNA: TGTGCCAGCAGTAGGGGTTCCTACGAGCAGTACTTC.

This clone occurred a few times. The chain employs TRBV29-1 and TRBJ1-6; tentative D call: TRBD1 (5 bases). This CDR3 is 13 amino acids long. The V gene's germline CDR1 is SQVTM and CDR2 ANQGSEA. V lost 6 bases, J lost 9 bases, and 15 bases lay in between. CDR3 protein: CSVIDSIGSPLHF. The CDR3 nucleotides are TGCAGCGTCATAGACAGTATCGGTTCACCCCTCCACTTT. Full variable domain (missing parts from reference TRBV29-1 and TRBJ1-6): SAVISQKPSRDICQRGTSLTIQCQVDSQVTMMFWYRQQPGQSLTLIATANQGSEATYESGFVIDKFPISRPNLTFSTLTVSNMSPEDSSIYLCSVIDSIGSPLHFGNGTRLTVT.

V usage is TRBV24-1 and J usage is TRBJ2-1; D is uncertain. Germline V lookup: CDR1 KGHDR, CDR2 SFDVKD. The CDR3 has 11 amino acids. V was shortened by 5 bases and J by 6 bases, with 4 bases between the two germline ends. The CDR3 is CATSVGNEQFF. CDR3 bases: TGTGCCACCAGTGTCGGCAATGAGCAGTTCTTC.

The chain combines TRBV11-2 with TRBJ2-5, with 11 positions matching TRBD2. V trimming: 3 bases; J trimming: 0 bases; junction bases outside the gene matches: 0. CDR1 and CDR2 from the germline V gene are SGHAT and FQNNGV. The CDR3 spans 15 residues. CDR3 nucleotides: TGTGCCAGCAGCTTTAGCGGGGGGGACCAAGAGACCCAGTACTTC. Protein sequence: CASSFSGGDQETQYF.

The gene calls are TRBV18 and TRBJ1-1; D gene unclear. This CDR3 contains 15 residues. Trimming pared 6 bases from V and 0 bases from J, leaving 14 bases between. The germline gives CDR1 KGHSH, CDR2 LQKENI. CDR3 DNA sequence: TGTGCCAGCTCCCCAGGCCCAGATATGAACACTGAAGCTTTCTTT. Translated, it gives CASSPGPDMNTEAFF.

The CDR3 bases are TGTGCCAGCAGCCCCGAGGGCGGGGGGGCCTGGGAGCAGTACTTC. This gives the protein CASSPEGGGAWEQYF. This chain connects TRBV9 to TRBJ2-7; 9 nucleotides match TRBD2. The germline V gene encodes CDR1 SGDLS and CDR2 YYNGEE. This CDR3 region has 15 residues. With V trimmed by 4 bases and J by 7 bases, 12 bases remained unmatched.

V and J are TRBV5-6 and TRBJ1-1; tentative D call: TRBD1 (5 bases). The CDR3 extends over 16 amino acids. Germline CDR1 is SGHDT and CDR2 is YYEEEE. V was cut by 2 bases and J by 3 bases, with 17 bases left in between. DNA of the CDR3: TGTGCCAGCAGCTTAGTTAGGAGGGGAAAGGACACTGAAGCTTTCTTT. This sequence encodes CASSLVRRGKDTEAFF. Drawing the rest from reference TRBV5-6 and TRBJ1-1, the complete variable domain is DAGVTQSPTHLIKTRGQQVTLRCSPKSGHDTVSWYQQALGQGPQFIFQYYEEEERQRGNFPDRFSGHQFPNYSSELNVNALLLGDSALYLCASSLVRRGKDTEAFFGQGTRLTVV.

The rearrangement uses TRBV13 and TRBJ2-7, with 12 positions matching TRBD2. With V trimmed by 5 bases and J by 2 bases, 10 bases remained unmatched. The germline V gene has CDR1 PRHDT and CDR2 FYEKMQ (reference sequence). The CDR3 is made up of 17 amino acids. CDR3 region: CASSLAATSGRPYEQYF. In DNA, the CDR3 is TGTGCCAGCAGCCTTGCCGCGACTAGCGGGAGACCCTACGAGCAGTACTTC.

The gene calls are TRBV28 and TRBJ1-5; tentative D call: TRBD1 (5 bases). V shed 6 bases and J shed 3 bases, with 12 bases lying between them. Germline V gene sequence: CDR1 MDHEN, CDR2 SYDVKM. The CDR3 spans 14 residues. The CDR3 spells CASSQGYDNQPQHF. In nucleotides, the CDR3 is TGTGCCAGCAGCCAGGGTTATGACAATCAGCCCCAGCATTTT.

As concerns this clone: This sample also contains other DNA sequences that code for the same CDR3. This sequence joins TRBV3-1 (or the pseudogene TRBV3-2) and TRBJ2-2, with TRBD2 identical over 9 bases. The CDR3 contains 15 residues. V gave up 6 bases and J gave up 2 bases; unmatched junction bases: 4. CDR1 is LGHDT, CDR2 YNNKEL, per germline (reference sequence). CDR3 coding DNA: TGTGCCAGCAGACTTAGCGGGGGTAACACCGGGGAGCTGTTTTTT. It translates to CASRLSGGNTGELFF.

This clone was counted a single time. CDR3 sequence (DNA): TGTGCCAGCTCACGCGCCGAAGAGCTACCTAATTTCACCGGGGAGCTGTTTTTT. Translation gives CASSRAEELPNFTGELFF. The J gene is TRBJ2-2, the V gene TRBV18; D not certain. The V gene lost 4 bases and the J gene lost 4 bases, with 22 bases spanning the gap. Germline V lookup: CDR1 KGHSH, CDR2 LQKENI. The CDR3 sequence is 18 residues long.